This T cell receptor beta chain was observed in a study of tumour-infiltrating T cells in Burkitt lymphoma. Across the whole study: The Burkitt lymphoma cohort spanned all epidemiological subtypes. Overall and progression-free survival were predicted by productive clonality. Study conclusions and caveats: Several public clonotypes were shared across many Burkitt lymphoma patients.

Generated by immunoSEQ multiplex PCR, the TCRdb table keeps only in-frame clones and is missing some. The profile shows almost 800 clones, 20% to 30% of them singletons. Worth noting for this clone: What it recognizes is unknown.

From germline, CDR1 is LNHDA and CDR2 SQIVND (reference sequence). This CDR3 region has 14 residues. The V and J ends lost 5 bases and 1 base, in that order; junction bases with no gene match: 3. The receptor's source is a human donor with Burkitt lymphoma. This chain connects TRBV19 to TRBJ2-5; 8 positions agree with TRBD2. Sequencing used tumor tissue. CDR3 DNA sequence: TGTGCCAGTAGTGAACTAGCGGTCCAAGAGACCCAGTACTTC. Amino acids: CASSELAVQETQYF.